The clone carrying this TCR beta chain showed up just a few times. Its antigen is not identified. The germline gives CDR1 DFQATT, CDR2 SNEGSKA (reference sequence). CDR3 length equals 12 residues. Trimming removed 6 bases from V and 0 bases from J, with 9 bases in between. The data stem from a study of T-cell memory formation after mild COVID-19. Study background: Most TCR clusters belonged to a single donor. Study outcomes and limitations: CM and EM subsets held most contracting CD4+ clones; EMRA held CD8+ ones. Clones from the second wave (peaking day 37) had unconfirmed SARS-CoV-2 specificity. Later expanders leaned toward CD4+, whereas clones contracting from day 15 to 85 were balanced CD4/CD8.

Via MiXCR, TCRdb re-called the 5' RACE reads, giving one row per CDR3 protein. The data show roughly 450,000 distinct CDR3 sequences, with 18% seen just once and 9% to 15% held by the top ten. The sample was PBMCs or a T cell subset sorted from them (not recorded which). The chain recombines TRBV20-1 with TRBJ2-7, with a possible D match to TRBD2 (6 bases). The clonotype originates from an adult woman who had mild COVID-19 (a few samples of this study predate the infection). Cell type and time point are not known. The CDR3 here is CSATGGSYEQYF. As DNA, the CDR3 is TGCAGTGCGACCGGGGGCTCCTACGAGCAGTACTTC.